This TCR beta chain derives from a study of blood T cell repertoires in COVID-19. The wider study: From the United States, Italy and Spain came samples of acute and convalescent COVID-19.

Original processing notes: Using reference gene primer amplification, nucleated cell counts were estimated. Measured with immunoSEQ multiplex PCR; TCRdb has only the in-frame clones, and not every one. That table gives V, J and clone size, and the DNA gave D and trimming. The sample records around 90,000 clones, roughly 88% being singletons. The CDR3 length is 14 residues. Looked up from germline, CDR1 is LNHNV and CDR2 is YYDKDF (reference sequence). V gave up 0 bases and J gave up 3 bases, with 9 bases separating them. Followed longitudinally, the Seattle patients had been enrolled during active infection. On this clone itself: The sample holds other DNA sequences that translate to the same CDR3.

This sequence originates from a man aged 45-65 years with COVID-19, enrolled during active disease. Material for sequencing was peripheral blood. The chain is built from TRBV15 and TRBJ2-7; possible D gene TRBD2, 6 bases. This CDR3 reads CATSRDRGSYEQYF. The CDR3 DNA reads as TGTGCCACCAGCAGAGATCGGGGGAGCTACGAGCAGTACTTC.